The sequence of this T cell receptor (beta chain) was determined in a study of T cell responses to AZD1222 COVID-19 vaccine. Study findings and constraints: The span of vaccine-associated CD4 TCRs extended across spike, with dominance at 160-218 and 743-854.

The length of the CDR3 is 15 residues. Germline CDR1 LNHNV, CDR2 YYDKDF (reference sequence). V lost 0 bases and J 0 bases, leaving 6 bases between the germline ends. Comments on this clone: What it binds is unknown.

TCRdb keeps only in-frame clones here, not all; method: immunoSEQ multiplex PCR. The sample holds some 150,000 clones; 90% to 95% are singletons and the top ten take about 1.4%. The source is an adult who received the AZD1222 COVID-19 vaccine. The starting material was peripheral blood, obtained 28 days after the second AZD1222 dose. V usage is TRBV15 and J usage is TRBJ1-3; D remains unclear. CDR3 sequence: CATSRDRDSGNTIYF. Here the CDR3 DNA reads TGTGCCACCAGCAGAGATCGGGACTCTGGAAACACCATATATTTT.